A selection of T cell receptor beta chains follows, all from one sample in a study of shared clonotypes between healthy human individuals. TCRdb keeps only in-frame clones here, not all; method: immunoSEQ multiplex PCR. The table has some 2 million clones, less than 95% seen once. The material sequenced was naive CD8+ T cells sorted from blood. These receptors were taken from a man aged 18-30 years in good health. Each CDR3 is given with its conserved first and last residue. D genes are given only for firm matches. Clone sizes are given selectively: once, few, many, or a class where the clone is expanded.

J | D | size | V | DNA | CDR3
TRBJ2-1 | . | . | TRBV27 | TGTGCCAGCAGTTCCACCTCACAGTTGTTCTCCTACAATGAGCAGTTCTTC | CASSSTSQLFSYNEQFF
TRBJ1-1 | . | . | TRBV5-4 | TGTGCCAGCAGCTATGGACAGAACACTGAAGCTTTCTTT | CASSYGQNTEAFF
TRBJ2-2 | . | . | TRBV6-5 | TGTGCCAGCAGTTACGGTGCGGGACAGGGGGAGCTGTTTTTT | CASSYGAGQGELFF
TRBJ1-2 | TRBD1 | . | TRBV7-9 | TGTGCCAGCAGCTTCCCACCGAGGGACAGGGGGCCGGTCTATGGCTACACCTTC | CASSFPPRDRGPVYGYTF
TRBJ2-7 | . | . | TRBV12-5 | TGTGCTAGTGGTCCGAAGGGGACCTACGAGCAGTACTTC | CASGPKGTYEQYF
TRBJ1-2 | . | few | TRBV27 | TGTGCCAGCAGTTTGTCCCTCGGGTATGGCTACACCTTC | CASSLSLGYGYTF
TRBJ2-7 | . | . | TRBV21-1 | TGTGCCAGCAACTGGACTAGCGGGTGCTACGAGCAGTACTTC | CASNWTSGCYEQYF
TRBJ2-5 | . | . | TRBV4-3 | TGCGCCAGCAGCCCGGGACACGAAGAGACCCAGTACTTC | CASSPGHEETQYF
TRBJ1-5 | . | once | TRBV19 | TGTGCCAGTAGTATAGTCCCCGGCAGCAATCAGCCCCAGCATTTT | CASSIVPGSNQPQHF
TRBJ2-7 | TRBD2 | . | TRBV6-5 | TGTGCCAGCAGCACCCTGGCGGGGGGCCCGGAGCAGTACTTC | CASSTLAGGPEQYF
TRBJ2-1 | . | once | TRBV7-9 | TGTGCCAGCAGCTTATCCAAGCTCAATGAGCAGTTCTTC | CASSLSKLNEQFF
TRBJ2-5 | . | . | TRBV5-4 | TGTGCCAGCAGCTTAGTGGTTGGGGAGACCCAGTACTTC | CASSLVVGETQYF
TRBJ2-7 | . | . | TRBV2 | TGTGCCAGCAGGGGCGGGGACTCCTACGAGCAGTACTTC | CASRGGDSYEQYF
TRBJ1-1 | TRBD1 | once | TRBV19 | TGTGCCAGTAGTATGGACAGGGGAACTGAAGCTTTCTTT | CASSMDRGTEAFF
TRBJ2-3 | TRBD1 | . | TRBV28 | TGTGCCAGCAGTGTGGACAGGGGGTCAGATACGCAGTATTTT | CASSVDRGSDTQYF
TRBJ2-4 | TRBD1 | . | TRBV13 | TGTGCCAGCAGCCCCCAGGGGGCGGACATTCAGTACTTC | CASSPQGADIQYF
TRBJ1-1 | . | . | TRBV4-1 | TGCGCCAGCAGCCAAGACAGGGCAGGGGAGGGGATGAACACTGAAGCTTTCTTT | CASSQDRAGEGMNTEAFF
TRBJ2-2 | . | . | TRBV9 | TGTGCCAGCAGCGTAGAATGGGGATCGGCCGGGGAGCTGTTTTTT | CASSVEWGSAGELFF
TRBJ1-1 | . | few | TRBV5-4 | TGTGCCAGCAGCTTGTGGAACACTGAAGCTTTCTTT | CASSLWNTEAFF
TRBJ1-6 | . | few | TRBV7-2 | TGTGCCAGCAGCTTAGCGTGGGAAGGGGTCTCACCCCTCCACTTT | CASSLAWEGVSPLHF
TRBJ2-1 | TRBD2 | . | TRBV7-6 | TGTGCCAGCAGCTTAGGGCTAGCGGGAATCAACAATGAGCAGTTCTTC | CASSLGLAGINNEQFF
TRBJ1-6 | . | . | TRBV23-1 | TGCGCCAGCAGACCTACACAGGCGACCCCGAATTCACCCCTCCACTTT | CASRPTQATPNSPLHF
TRBJ2-1 | TRBD2 | . | TRBV28 | TGTGCCAGCAGTTTACCCCGCTCCCTAGCGGGGGGACCTAGCTCCTACAATGAGCAGTTCTTC | CASSLPRSLAGGPSSYNEQFF
TRBJ2-7 | TRBD1 | . | TRBV27 | TGTGCCAGCAGTTTATCCGGGACAGGGGCCTACGAGCAGTACTTC | CASSLSGTGAYEQYF
TRBJ2-7 | . | . | TRBV27 | TGTGCCAGCAGTACCACAATCAGGAACGAGCAGTACTTC | CASSTTIRNEQYF
TRBJ2-1 | TRBD1 | . | TRBV7-9 | TGTGCCAGCAGCTCCCCACAGGGGGCAGGTTACAATGAGCAGTTCTTC | CASSSPQGAGYNEQFF
TRBJ2-5 | TRBD1 | once | TRBV28 | TGTGCCAGCAGTTTGCAGGGGGCGATGGAGACCCAGTACTTC | CASSLQGAMETQYF
TRBJ2-1 | . | . | TRBV9 | TGTGCCAGCAGCGTAGCAGGGGTCGGATACAATGAGCAGTTCTTC | CASSVAGVGYNEQFF